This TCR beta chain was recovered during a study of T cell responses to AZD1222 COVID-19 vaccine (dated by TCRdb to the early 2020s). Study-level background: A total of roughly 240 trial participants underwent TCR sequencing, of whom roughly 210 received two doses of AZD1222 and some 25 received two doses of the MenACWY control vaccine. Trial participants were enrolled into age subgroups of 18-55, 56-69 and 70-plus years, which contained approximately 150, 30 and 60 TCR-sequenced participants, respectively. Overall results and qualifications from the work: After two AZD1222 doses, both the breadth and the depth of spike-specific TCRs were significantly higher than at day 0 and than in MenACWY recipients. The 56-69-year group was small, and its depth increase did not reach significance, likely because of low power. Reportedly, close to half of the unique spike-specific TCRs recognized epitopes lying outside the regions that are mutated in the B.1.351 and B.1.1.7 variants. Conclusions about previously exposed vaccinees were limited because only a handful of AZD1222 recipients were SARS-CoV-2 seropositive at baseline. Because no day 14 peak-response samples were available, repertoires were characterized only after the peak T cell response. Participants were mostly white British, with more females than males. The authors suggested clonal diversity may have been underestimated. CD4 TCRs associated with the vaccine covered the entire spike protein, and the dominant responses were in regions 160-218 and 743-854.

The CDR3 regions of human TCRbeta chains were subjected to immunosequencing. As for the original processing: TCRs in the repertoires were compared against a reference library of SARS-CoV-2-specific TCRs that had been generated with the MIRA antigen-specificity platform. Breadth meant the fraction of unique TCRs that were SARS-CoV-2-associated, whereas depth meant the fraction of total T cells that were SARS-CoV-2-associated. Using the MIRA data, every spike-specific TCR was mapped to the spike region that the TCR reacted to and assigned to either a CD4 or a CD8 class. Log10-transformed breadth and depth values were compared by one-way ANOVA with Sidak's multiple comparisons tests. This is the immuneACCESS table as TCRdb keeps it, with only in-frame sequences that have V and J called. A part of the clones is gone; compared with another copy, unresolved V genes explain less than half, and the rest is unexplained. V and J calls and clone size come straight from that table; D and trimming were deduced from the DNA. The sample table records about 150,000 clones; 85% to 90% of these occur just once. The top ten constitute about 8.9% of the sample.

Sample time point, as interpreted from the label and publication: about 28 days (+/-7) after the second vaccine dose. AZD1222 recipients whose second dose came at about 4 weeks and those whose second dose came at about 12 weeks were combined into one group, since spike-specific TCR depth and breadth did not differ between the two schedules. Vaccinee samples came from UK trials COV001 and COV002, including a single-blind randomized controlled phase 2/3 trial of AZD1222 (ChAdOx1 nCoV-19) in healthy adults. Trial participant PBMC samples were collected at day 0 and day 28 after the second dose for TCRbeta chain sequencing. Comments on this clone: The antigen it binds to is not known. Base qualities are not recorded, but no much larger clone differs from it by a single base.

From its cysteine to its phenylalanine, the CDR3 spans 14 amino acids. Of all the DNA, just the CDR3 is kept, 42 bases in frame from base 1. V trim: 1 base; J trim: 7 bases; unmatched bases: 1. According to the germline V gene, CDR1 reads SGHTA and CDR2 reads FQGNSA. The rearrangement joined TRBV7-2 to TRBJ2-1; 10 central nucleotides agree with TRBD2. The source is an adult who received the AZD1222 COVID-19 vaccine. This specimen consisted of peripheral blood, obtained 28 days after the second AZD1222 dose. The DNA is TGTGCCAGCAGCTTAGAACTAGCGGGGAATGAGCAGTTCTTC. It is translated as CASSLELAGNEQFF.